The sequence of this T cell receptor (beta chain) was determined in a study of T cells after yellow fever vaccination. 5'RACE template switching added a universal primer site and UMIs to TCR cDNA. TCRdb independently ran MiXCR on the 5' RACE reads; one entry per CDR3 protein. Among under 600,000 distinct CDR3 sequences listed, around an eighth were seen once. V was trimmed by 3 bases and J by 5 bases, leaving 13 bases between them. The CDR3 contains 15 residues. This clonotype has only a few counts. Its antigen remains unknown. Overall study results and limits: The CD4 and CD8 compartments had a small share of their clonotypes in common. Subsequent booster samples again held most clones from primary vaccination (around 96% CD4, just under 90% CD8). The secondary response was weaker but peaked faster, day 5 versus 15.

The gene calls are TRBV12-3 or TRBV12-4 and TRBJ2-2; tentatively, D is TRBD2 (5 bases). The clonotype comes from a man under 40 who received the YFV17D yellow fever vaccine. This sample comprised PBMCs, obtained on the day of the yellow fever booster vaccination. The CDR3 protein is CASSFEGPGTGELFF. The DNA of the CDR3 is TGTGCCAGCAGTTTTGAGGGTCCTGGAACCGGGGAGCTGTTTTTT.